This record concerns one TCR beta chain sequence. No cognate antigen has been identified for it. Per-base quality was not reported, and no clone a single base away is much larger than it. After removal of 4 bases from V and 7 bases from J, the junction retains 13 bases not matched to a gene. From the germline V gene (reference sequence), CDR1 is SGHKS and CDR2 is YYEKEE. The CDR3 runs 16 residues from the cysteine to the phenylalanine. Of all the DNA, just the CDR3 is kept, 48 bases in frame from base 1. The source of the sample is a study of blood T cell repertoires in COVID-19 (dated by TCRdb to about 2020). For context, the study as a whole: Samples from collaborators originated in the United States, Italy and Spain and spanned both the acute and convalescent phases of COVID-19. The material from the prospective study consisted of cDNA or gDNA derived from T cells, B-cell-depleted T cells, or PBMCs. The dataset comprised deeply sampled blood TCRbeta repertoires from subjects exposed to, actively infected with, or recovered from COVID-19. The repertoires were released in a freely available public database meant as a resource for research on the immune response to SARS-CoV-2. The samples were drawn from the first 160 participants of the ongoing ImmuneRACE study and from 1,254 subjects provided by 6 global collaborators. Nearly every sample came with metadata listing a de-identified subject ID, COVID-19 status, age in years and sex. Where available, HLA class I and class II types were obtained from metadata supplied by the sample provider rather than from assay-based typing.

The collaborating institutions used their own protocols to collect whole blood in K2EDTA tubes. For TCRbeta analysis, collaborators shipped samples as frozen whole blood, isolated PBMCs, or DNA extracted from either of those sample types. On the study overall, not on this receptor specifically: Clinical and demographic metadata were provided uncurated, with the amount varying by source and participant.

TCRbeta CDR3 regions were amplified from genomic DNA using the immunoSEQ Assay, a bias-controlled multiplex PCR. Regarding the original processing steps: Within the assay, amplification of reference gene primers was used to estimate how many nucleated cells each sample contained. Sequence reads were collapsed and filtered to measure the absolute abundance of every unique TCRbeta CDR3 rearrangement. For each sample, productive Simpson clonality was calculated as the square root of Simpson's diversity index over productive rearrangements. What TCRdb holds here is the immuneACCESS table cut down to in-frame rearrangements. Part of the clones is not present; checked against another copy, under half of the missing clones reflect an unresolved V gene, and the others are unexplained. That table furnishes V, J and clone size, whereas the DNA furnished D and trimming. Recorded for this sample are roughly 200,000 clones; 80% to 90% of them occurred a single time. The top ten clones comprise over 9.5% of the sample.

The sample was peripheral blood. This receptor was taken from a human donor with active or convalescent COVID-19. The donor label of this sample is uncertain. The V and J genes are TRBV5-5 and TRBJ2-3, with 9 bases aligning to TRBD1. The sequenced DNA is TGTGCCAGCAGCGAACAGGGGGCCCCCTTGACCTATACGCAGTATTTT. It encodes CASSEQGAPLTYTQYF.